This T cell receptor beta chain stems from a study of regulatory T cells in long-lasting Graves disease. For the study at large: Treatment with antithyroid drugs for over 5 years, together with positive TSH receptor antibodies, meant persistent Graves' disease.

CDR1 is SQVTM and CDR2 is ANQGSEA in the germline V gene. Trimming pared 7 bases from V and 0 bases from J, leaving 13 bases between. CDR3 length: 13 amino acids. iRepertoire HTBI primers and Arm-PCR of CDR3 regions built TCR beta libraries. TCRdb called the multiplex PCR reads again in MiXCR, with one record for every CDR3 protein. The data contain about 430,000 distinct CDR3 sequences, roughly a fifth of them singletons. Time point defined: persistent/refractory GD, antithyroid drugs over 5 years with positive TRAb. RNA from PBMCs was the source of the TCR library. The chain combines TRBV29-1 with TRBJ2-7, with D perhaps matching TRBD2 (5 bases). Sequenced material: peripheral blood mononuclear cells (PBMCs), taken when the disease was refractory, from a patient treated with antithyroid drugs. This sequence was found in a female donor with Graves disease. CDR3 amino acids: CSALALSSYEQYF. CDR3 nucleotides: TGCAGCGCTCTAGCCCTGAGCTCCTACGAGCAGTACTTC.